This T cell receptor beta chain was recovered during a study of monozygotic twins with cystic fibrosis. In the study overall: Libraries were built from approximately 3 micrograms of fragmented DNA using around 15 PCR cycles. Regarding the study as a whole: Monozygotic CF twin pairs shared significantly more nucleotide-identical clonotypes than unrelated CF individuals did. J usage was most co-twin-similar in 8 of 16 pairs, V in 13. The repertoire was suggested to be naive-dominated, clonality median around 0.01.

The assay was immunoSEQ multiplex PCR, and TCRdb's table has in-frame clones only and misses some. The data hold about 20,000 clones, with around nine tenths observed a single time. Concerning this clone itself: Antigen specificity is unknown.

The length of the CDR3 is 16 residues. CDR1 and CDR2 from the germline V gene are SGHRS and YFSETQ. Trimming stripped 6 bases from V and 2 bases from J, with 18 bases between. V is TRBV5-1 and J is TRBJ2-1; tentatively, D is TRBD1 (5 bases). The receptor's source is a young woman with cystic fibrosis. Sequencing input: blood. The CDR3 loop is CASKKRGLRTYNEQFF. The CDR3 DNA is TGCGCCAGCAAAAAAAGGGGATTAAGGACCTACAATGAGCAGTTCTTC.